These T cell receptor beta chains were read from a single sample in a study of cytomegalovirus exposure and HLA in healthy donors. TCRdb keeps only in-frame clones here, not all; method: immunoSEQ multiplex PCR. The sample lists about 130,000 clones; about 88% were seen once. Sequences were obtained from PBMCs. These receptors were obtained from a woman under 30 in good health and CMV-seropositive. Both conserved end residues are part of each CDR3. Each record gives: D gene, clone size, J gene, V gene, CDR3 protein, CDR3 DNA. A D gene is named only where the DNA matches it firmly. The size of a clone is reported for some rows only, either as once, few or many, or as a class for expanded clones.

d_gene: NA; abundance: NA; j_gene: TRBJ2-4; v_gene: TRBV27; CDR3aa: CASSLVRGNIQYF; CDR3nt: TGTGCCAGCAGTTTGGTTCGGGGAAACATTCAGTACTTC
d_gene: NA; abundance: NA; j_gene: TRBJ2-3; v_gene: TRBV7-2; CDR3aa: CASSLDRRDTQYF; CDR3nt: TGTGCCAGCAGCTTAGATCGGAGGGATACGCAGTATTTT
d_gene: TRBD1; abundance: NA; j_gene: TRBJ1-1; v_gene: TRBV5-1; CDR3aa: CASSPYRGTTEAFF; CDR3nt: TGCGCCAGCAGCCCCTACAGGGGCACCACTGAAGCTTTCTTT
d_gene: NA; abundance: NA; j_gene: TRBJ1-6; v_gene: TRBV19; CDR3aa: CASKVTGSQSPLHF; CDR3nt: TGTGCCAGTAAGGTTACAGGGAGCCAGTCACCCCTCCACTTT
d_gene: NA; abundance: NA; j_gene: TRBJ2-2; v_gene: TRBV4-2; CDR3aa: CASSPQAASGALFF; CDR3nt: TGTGCCAGCAGCCCCCAGGCGGCCAGCGGCGCGCTGTTTTTT
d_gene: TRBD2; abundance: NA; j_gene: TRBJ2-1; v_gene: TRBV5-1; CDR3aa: CASSLVSGGYNEQFF; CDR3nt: TGCGCCAGCAGCTTGGTTAGCGGGGGGTACAATGAGCAGTTCTTC
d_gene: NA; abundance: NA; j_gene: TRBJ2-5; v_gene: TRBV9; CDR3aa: CASSDSSGKETQYF; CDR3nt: TGTGCCAGCAGCGACTCCTCAGGGAAGGAGACCCAGTACTTC
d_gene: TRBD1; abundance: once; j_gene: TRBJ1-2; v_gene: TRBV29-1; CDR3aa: CSVESKGQRYGYTF; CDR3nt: TGCAGCGTCGAGAGTAAGGGACAGCGTTATGGCTACACCTTC
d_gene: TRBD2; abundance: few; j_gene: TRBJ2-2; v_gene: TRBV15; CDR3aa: CATSSQSGLAGAGELFF; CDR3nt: TGTGCCACCAGCAGTCAATCGGGACTAGCGGGGGCCGGGGAGCTGTTTTTT
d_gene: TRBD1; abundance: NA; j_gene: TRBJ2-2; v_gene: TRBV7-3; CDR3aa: CASSKGAGSGELFF; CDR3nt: TGTGCCAGCAGCAAGGGGGCTGGGTCCGGGGAGCTGTTTTTT
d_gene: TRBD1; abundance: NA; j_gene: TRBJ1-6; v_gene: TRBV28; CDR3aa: CASSTLGQPSNINSPLHF; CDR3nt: TGTGCCAGCAGTACCCTGGGACAGCCAAGCAATATTAATTCACCCCTCCACTTT
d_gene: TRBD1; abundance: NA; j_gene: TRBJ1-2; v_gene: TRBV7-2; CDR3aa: CASSRTGPGAYGYTF; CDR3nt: TGTGCCAGCAGCCGGACAGGCCCCGGGGCCTATGGCTACACCTTC
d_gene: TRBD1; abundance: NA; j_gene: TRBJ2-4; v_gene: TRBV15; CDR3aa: CATSRVGGQGHPKNIQYF; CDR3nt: TGTGCCACCAGCAGAGTTGGGGGACAGGGCCACCCCAAAAACATTCAGTACTTC
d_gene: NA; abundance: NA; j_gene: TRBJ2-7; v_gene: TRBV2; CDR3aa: CASTPPRVPYEQYF; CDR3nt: TGTGCCAGCACTCCCCCTCGGGTACCCTACGAGCAGTACTTC
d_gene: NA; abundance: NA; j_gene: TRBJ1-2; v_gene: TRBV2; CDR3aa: CASALEGAGYGYTF; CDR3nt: TGTGCCAGCGCGTTGGAAGGAGCGGGGTATGGCTACACCTTC
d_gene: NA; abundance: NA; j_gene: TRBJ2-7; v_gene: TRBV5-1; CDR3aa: CASSLALAPYEQYF; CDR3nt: TGCGCCAGCAGCTTGGCGCTGGCTCCCTACGAGCAGTACTTC
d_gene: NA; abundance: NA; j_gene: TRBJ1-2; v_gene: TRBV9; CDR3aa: CASSVGQADGYTF; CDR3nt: TGTGCCAGCAGCGTAGGACAGGCGGATGGCTACACCTTC
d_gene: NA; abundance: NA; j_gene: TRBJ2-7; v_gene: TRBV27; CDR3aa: CASSLHFTGSSYEQYF; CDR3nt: TGTGCCAGCAGTTTACATTTTACAGGGTCTTCGTACGAGCAGTACTTC
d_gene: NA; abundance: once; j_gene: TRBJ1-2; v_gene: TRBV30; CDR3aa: CAWSVGFGYGYTF; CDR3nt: TGTGCCTGGAGTGTCGGTTTCGGGTATGGCTACACCTTC
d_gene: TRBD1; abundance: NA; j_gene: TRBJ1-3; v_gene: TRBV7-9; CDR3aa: CASSTQTGDGNTIYF; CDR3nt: TGTGCCAGCAGCACCCAGACAGGGGACGGAAACACCATATATTTT
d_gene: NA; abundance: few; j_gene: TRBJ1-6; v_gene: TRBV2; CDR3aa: CASSEESLSPLHF; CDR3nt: TGTGCCAGCAGTGAAGAGAGCCTTTCACCCCTCCACTTT
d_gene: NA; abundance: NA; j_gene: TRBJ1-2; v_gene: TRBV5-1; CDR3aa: CASSLAEGAGYGYTF; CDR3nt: TGCGCCAGCAGCTTGGCCGAAGGGGCTGGCTATGGCTACACCTTC
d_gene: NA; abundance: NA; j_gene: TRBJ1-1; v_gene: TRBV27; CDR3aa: CASKYQGKDTEAFF; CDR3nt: TGTGCCAGCAAATACCAGGGTAAGGACACTGAAGCTTTCTTT
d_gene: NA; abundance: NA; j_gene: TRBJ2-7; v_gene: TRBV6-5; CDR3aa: CASRHTGNEQYF; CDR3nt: TGTGCCAGCAGGCATACAGGGAACGAGCAGTACTTC
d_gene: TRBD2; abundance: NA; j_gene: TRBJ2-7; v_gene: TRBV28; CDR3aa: CASSFVVGTSSSQYF; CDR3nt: TGTGCCAGCAGTTTTGTGGTAGGGACTAGCTCGTCGCAGTACTTC
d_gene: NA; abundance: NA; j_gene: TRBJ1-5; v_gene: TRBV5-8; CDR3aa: CASRKSAGQPQHF; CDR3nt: TGTGCCAGCCGAAAATCCGCGGGTCAGCCCCAGCATTTT
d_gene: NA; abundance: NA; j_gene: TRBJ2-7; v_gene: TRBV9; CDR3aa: CASSVAGRGYEQYF; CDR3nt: TGTGCCAGCAGCGTAGCGGGCAGGGGCTACGAGCAGTACTTC
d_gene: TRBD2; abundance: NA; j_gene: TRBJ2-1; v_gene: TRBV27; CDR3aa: CASSPTWGGAYNEQFF; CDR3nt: TGTGCCAGCAGTCCGACCTGGGGGGGGGCCTACAATGAGCAGTTCTTC
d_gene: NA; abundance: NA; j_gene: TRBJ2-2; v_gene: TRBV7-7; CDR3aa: CASSLQTGSQPGELFF; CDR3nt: TGTGCTAGCAGCTTACAAACAGGGAGTCAGCCCGGGGAGCTGTTTTTT
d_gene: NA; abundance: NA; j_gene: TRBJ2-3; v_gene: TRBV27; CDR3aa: CASSRDRTDTQYF; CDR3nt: TGTGCCAGCAGTCGTGATCGGACAGATACGCAGTATTTT
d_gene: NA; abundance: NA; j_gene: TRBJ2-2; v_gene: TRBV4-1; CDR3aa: CASSQDRAGELFF; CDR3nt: TGCGCCAGCAGCCAAGATCGGGCCGGGGAGCTGTTTTTT
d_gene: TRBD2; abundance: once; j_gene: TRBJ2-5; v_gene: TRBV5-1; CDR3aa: CASSLLAGGLQETQYF; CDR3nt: TGCGCCAGCAGCTTGCTAGCGGGGGGCCTCCAAGAGACCCAGTACTTC
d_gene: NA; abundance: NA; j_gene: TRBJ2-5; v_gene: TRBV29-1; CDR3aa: CSVVVAGQETQYF; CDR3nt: TGCAGCGTTGTAGTGGCGGGGCAAGAGACCCAGTACTTC
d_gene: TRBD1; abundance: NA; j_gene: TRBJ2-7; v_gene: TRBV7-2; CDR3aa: CASSLLTTGVRGEQYF; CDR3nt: TGTGCCAGCAGCTTATTAACCACAGGGGTTAGGGGCGAGCAGTACTTC
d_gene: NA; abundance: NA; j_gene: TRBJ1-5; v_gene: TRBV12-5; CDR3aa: CASGLTGGNQPQHF; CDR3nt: TGTGCTAGTGGTTTGACGGGTGGCAATCAGCCCCAGCATTTT
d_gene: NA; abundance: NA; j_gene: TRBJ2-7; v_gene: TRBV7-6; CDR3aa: CASSPTEASYEQYF; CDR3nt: TGTGCCAGCAGCCCAACGGAGGCCTCCTACGAGCAGTACTTC
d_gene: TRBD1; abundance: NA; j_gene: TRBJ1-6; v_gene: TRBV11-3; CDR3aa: CASSQTGGVSPLHF; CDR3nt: TGTGCCAGCAGCCAGACAGGGGGGGTTTCACCCCTCCACTTT
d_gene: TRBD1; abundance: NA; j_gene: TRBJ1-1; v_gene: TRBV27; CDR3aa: CASSVTGDWHTEAFF; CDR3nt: TGTGCCAGCAGTGTAACAGGGGATTGGCACACTGAAGCTTTCTTT
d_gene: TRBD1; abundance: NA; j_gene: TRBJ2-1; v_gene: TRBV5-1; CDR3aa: CASSFWTGDNEQFF; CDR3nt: TGCGCCAGCAGCTTTTGGACAGGAGACAATGAGCAGTTCTTC
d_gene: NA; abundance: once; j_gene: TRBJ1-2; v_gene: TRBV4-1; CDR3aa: CASSQSGSGGNTF; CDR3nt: TGCGCCAGCAGCCAATCCGGTTCGGGAGGGAACACCTTC
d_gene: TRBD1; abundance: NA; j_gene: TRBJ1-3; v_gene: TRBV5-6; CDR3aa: CASSWGQPLSGNTIYF; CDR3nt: TGTGCCAGCAGCTGGGGACAGCCTCTCTCTGGAAACACCATATATTTT
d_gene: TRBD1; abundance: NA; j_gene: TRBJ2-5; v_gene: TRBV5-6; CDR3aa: CASSWGVTGGKQETQYF; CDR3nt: TGTGCCAGCAGCTGGGGAGTGACAGGGGGGAAACAAGAGACCCAGTACTTC
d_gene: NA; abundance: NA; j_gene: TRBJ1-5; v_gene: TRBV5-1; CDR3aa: CASSLVPPGLGGNQPQHF; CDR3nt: TGCGCCAGCAGCTTGGTCCCCCCGGGCCTAGGGGGCAATCAGCCCCAGCATTTT
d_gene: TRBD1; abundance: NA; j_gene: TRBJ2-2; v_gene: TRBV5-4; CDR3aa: CASSSTLQGADTGELFF; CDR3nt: TGTGCCAGCAGCTCGACATTACAGGGGGCGGACACCGGGGAGCTGTTTTTT
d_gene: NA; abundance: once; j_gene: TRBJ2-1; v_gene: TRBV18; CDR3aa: CASSPWSKQYNEQFF; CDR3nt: TGTGCCAGCTCACCATGGTCCAAGCAATACAATGAGCAGTTCTTC
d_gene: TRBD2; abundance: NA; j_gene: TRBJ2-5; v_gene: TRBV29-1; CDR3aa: CSVEPGLARWETQYF; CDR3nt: TGCAGCGTAGAGCCGGGACTAGCGCGCTGGGAGACCCAGTACTTC
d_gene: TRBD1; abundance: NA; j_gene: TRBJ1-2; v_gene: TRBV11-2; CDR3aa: CASSLVGTVHYGYTF; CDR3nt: TGTGCCAGCAGCTTAGTGGGGACAGTGCACTATGGCTACACCTTC
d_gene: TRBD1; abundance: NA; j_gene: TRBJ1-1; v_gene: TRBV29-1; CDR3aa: CSVEISGQGNTEAFF; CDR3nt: TGCAGCGTTGAGATTTCGGGACAGGGGAACACTGAAGCTTTCTTT
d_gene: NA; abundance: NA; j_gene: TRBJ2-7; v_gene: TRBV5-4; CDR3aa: CASSLEPHFEQYF; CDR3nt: TGTGCCAGCAGCTTGGAACCACATTTCGAGCAGTACTTC
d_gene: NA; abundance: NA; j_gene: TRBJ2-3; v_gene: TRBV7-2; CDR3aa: CASSLVAPSTDTQYF; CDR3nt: TGTGCCAGCAGCTTAGTGGCCCCTAGCACAGATACGCAGTATTTT
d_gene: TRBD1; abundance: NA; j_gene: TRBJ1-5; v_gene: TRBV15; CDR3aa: CATSRDGTGFQPQHF; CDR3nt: TGTGCCACCAGCAGAGATGGGACAGGGTTCCAGCCCCAGCATTTT
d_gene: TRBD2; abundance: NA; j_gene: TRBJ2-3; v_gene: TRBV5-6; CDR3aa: CASSFPGLAGTSTDTQYF; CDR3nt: TGTGCCAGCAGCTTCCCGGGACTAGCGGGCACTAGCACAGATACGCAGTATTTT
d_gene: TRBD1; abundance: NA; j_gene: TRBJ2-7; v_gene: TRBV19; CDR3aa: CASSIGGQGYEQYF; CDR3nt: TGTGCCAGTAGTATAGGAGGACAGGGGTACGAGCAGTACTTC
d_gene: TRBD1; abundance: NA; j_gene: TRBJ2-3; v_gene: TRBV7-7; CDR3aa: CASSPGTGSTDTQYF; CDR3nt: TGTGCCAGCAGCCCCGGGACAGGGAGCACAGATACGCAGTATTTT
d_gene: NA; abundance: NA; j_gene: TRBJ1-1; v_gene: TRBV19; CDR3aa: CASSMVQAETEAFF; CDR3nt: TGTGCCAGTAGTATGGTCCAGGCCGAGACTGAAGCTTTCTTT